The rows below give T cell receptor beta chains drawn from one sample of a study of blood T cells in healthy people across ages. TCRdb re-derived calls from the 5' RACE reads in MiXCR, one entry per CDR3 protein. There are hundreds of thousands of distinct CDR3 sequences in the sample; 40% to 50% occur only once, and roughly 19% lies in the top ten. The sample consisted of blood. These receptors were obtained from a man aged 60 to 75 in good health. Both conserved end residues are part of each CDR3. The order of the fields is D gene, CDR3 length, clone size, J gene, V gene, CDR3 protein, CDR3 DNA. A D gene is named only where the DNA matches it firmly. Size is omitted from some rows. Given values are once, few, many or a class for expanded clones.

TRBD1 | 16 | NA | TRBJ1-4 | TRBV20-1 | CSARKTGQGPNEKLFF | TGCAGTGCTAGAAAAACTGGACAGGGACCTAATGAAAAACTGTTTTTT
NA | 13 | NA | TRBJ1-6 | TRBV27 | CASSLSGYYTLHF | TGTGCCAGCAGTTTATCAGGTTATTACACCCTCCACTTT
NA | 12 | NA | TRBJ2-3 | TRBV6-2/TRBV6-3 | CASREQGYTQYF | TGTGCCAGCAGGGAGCAGGGTTACACGCAGTATTTT
NA | 15 | NA | TRBJ1-5 | TRBV12-3/TRBV12-4 | CASRAGHYSNQPQHF | TGTGCCAGCAGAGCAGGACATTATAGCAATCAGCCCCAGCATTTT
NA | 14 | NA | TRBJ2-1 | TRBV27 | CASSPIFTHNEQFF | TGTGCCAGCTCTCCCATATTTACCCACAATGAGCAGTTCTTC
TRBD1 | 15 | few | TRBJ1-2 | TRBV5-4 | CASSSQDRGYYGYTF | TGTGCCAGCAGCTCCCAGGACAGGGGGTACTATGGCTACACCTTC
TRBD1 | 15 | few | TRBJ2-7 | TRBV28 | CASSRNRGIGDEQYF | TGTGCCAGCAGTCGGAACAGGGGGATCGGCGACGAGCAGTACTTC
TRBD1 | 15 | NA | TRBJ2-4 | TRBV7-6 | CASSLGSGGRNEQYF | TGTGCCAGCAGCTTAGGTTCAGGGGGTAGGAATGAGCAGTACTTC
TRBD1 | 16 | NA | TRBJ1-2 | TRBV12-3/TRBV12-4 | CASSPYGTVDNYGYTF | TGTGCCAGCAGTCCGTACGGGACAGTAGATAACTATGGCTACACCTTC
TRBD2 | 14 | NA | TRBJ2-5 | TRBV20-1 | CSAPGLAGKETQYF | TGCAGTGCCCCGGGACTAGCGGGGAAAGAGACCCAGTACTTC
TRBD1 | 17 | once | TRBJ2-5 | TRBV3-1 | CASSQDPPGGWQETQYF | TGTGCCAGCAGCCAAGATCCACCAGGGGGCTGGCAAGAGACCCAGTACTTC
NA | 17 | NA | TRBJ1-1 | TRBV6-2/TRBV6-3 | CASTRGQRPHLGTEAFF | TGTGCCAGCACCCGAGGGCAGCGGCCGCATTTGGGCACTGAAGCTTTCTTT
NA | 12 | NA | TRBJ1-2 | TRBV7-2 | CASSFDRNGYTF | TGTGCCAGCAGCTTCGACAGGAACGGGTACACCTTC
TRBD1 | 21 | NA | TRBJ1-5 | TRBV12-3/TRBV12-4 | CASSLAPRFSPTGENQQAQHF | TGTGCCAGCAGTTTAGCGCCACGATTTAGCCCGACAGGGGAGAACCAACAGGCCCAGCATTTT
NA | 19 | NA | TRBJ2-4 | TRBV4-2 | CASSQGESTGNLVKNIQYF | TGTGCCAGCAGCCAGGGGGAATCAACAGGAAACTTAGTCAAAAACATTCAGTACTTC
NA | 19 | NA | TRBJ2-6 | TRBV20-1 | CSAAPPGNSISAGANVLTF | TGCAGTGCTGCCCCACCCGGAAACAGCATCTCAGCTGGGGCCAACGTCCTGACTTTC
NA | 12 | NA | TRBJ1-2 | TRBV18 | CASSPSSSGYTF | TGTGCCAGCTCACCCAGCAGCTCTGGCTACACCTTC
NA | 13 | few | TRBJ1-1 | TRBV6-2/TRBV6-3 | CASIHGRVTEAFF | TGTGCCAGCATCCACGGAAGGGTCACTGAAGCTTTCTTT
NA | 15 | once | TRBJ2-5 | TRBV20-1 | CSARDMGGYQETQYF | TGCAGTGCTAGAGATATGGGGGGCTACCAAGAGACCCAGTACTTC
NA | 11 | many | TRBJ1-1 | TRBV7-2 | CASSQNTEAFF | TGTGCCAGCAGCCAGAACACTGAAGCTTTCTTT
NA | 14 | few | TRBJ1-6 | TRBV7-2 | CASSLASGFSPLHF | TGTGCCAGCAGCTTAGCGTCGGGGTTCTCACCCCTCCACTTT
TRBD1 | 15 | NA | TRBJ2-7 | TRBV6-1 | CASSAAGTGPYEQYF | TGTGCCAGCAGTGCCGCGGGGACAGGGCCCTACGAGCAGTACTTC
TRBD2 | 16 | NA | TRBJ2-1 | TRBV4-3 | CASSQDASGGFNEQFF | TGCGCCAGCAGCCAAGACGCTAGCGGGGGCTTCAATGAGCAGTTCTTC
TRBD1 | 13 | NA | TRBJ2-7 | TRBV20-1 | CSARQGLGYEQYF | TGCAGTGCCCGACAGGGTCTAGGGTACGAGCAGTACTTC
NA | 13 | NA | TRBJ1-4 | TRBV29-1 | CSVVRRDNEKLFF | TGCAGCGTTGTAAGGCGGGACAATGAAAAACTGTTTTTT
TRBD1 | 16 | NA | TRBJ2-1 | TRBV2 | CASTRTGQDVYNEQFF | TGTGCCAGCACCCGAACCGGACAGGACGTATACAATGAGCAGTTCTTC
NA | 14 | few | TRBJ2-7 | TRBV2 | CASKASRNSYEQYF | TGTGCCAGCAAGGCTAGCAGGAACTCCTACGAGCAGTACTTC
NA | 14 | NA | TRBJ1-4 | TRBV19 | CASSRILDNEKLFF | TGTGCCAGTTCCCGAATCCTAGATAATGAAAAACTGTTTTTT
NA | 15 | NA | TRBJ1-6 | TRBV4-3 | CASSQDSSRLSPLHF | TGCGCCAGCAGCCAAGATTCCTCCAGGCTTTCACCCCTCCACTTT
TRBD1 | 17 | NA | TRBJ2-4 | TRBV5-1 | CASSPRQGSVAKNIQYF | TGCGCCAGCAGCCCCAGACAGGGGTCGGTGGCCAAAAACATTCAGTACTTC
NA | 15 | NA | TRBJ2-3 | TRBV6-5 | CASNHRGSSTDTQYF | TGTGCCAGCAACCACCGGGGGTCTAGCACAGATACGCAGTATTTT
TRBD2 | 16 | NA | TRBJ2-7 | TRBV5-6 | CASSLRSGGFSYEQYF | TGTGCCAGCAGCTTGCGCAGCGGGGGGTTCTCCTACGAGCAGTACTTC
TRBD1 | 13 | NA | TRBJ1-2 | TRBV20-1 | CSAKEQGTDGYTF | TGCAGTGCTAAAGAACAGGGGACGGATGGCTACACCTTC
TRBD2 | 19 | once | TRBJ2-6 | TRBV11-1 | CASTSKRGRSGSGANVLTF | TGTGCCAGCACCAGTAAGCGGGGACGCTCGGGCTCTGGGGCCAACGTCCTGACTTTC
TRBD2 | 15 | NA | TRBJ2-3 | TRBV20-1 | CSARLAGHRGDTQYF | TGCAGTGCGAGACTAGCGGGGCACAGAGGAGATACGCAGTATTTT
NA | 15 | NA | TRBJ1-6 | TRBV2 | CASREQGAPNSPLHF | TGTGCCAGCAGGGAACAGGGTGCCCCCAATTCACCCCTCCACTTT
TRBD1 | 13 | NA | TRBJ1-5 | TRBV29-1 | CSATTGADQPQHF | TGCAGCGCAACGACAGGGGCGGATCAGCCCCAGCATTTT
TRBD2 | 17 | NA | TRBJ2-3 | TRBV6-5 | CASSYSFRGGATDTQYF | TGTGCCAGCAGTTACTCCTTTCGCGGGGGGGCAACAGATACGCAGTATTTT
TRBD1 | 14 | NA | TRBJ1-2 | TRBV20-1 | CSARDEQGVPGYTF | TGCAGTGCTAGAGATGAACAGGGGGTACCGGGCTACACCTTC
NA | 17 | once | TRBJ1-6 | TRBV29-1 | CSVDLGTGFYNRSPLHF | TGCAGCGTTGATCTCGGAACTGGATTCTATAATAGATCACCCCTCCACTTT
NA | 14 | few | TRBJ2-3 | TRBV11-3 | CASSSGRSWNTQYF | TGTGCCAGCAGCTCCGGCAGGAGTTGGAATACGCAGTATTTT
NA | 15 | NA | TRBJ1-5 | TRBV6-1 | CASRAGTGRNQPQHF | TGTGCCAGCAGAGCCGGGACGGGGAGGAATCAGCCCCAGCATTTT
TRBD1 | 17 | NA | TRBJ1-6 | TRBV2 | CASSGGVWTGSSTPLHF | TGTGCCAGCAGTGGAGGAGTTTGGACAGGGTCGTCGACACCCCTCCACTTT
TRBD1 | 18 | NA | TRBJ2-4 | TRBV7-8 | CASSIRTGGPSTKNIQYF | TGTGCCAGCAGCATTCGGACAGGGGGACCTTCGACCAAAAACATTCAGTACTTC
TRBD1 | 15 | NA | TRBJ2-7 | TRBV5-1 | CASSPRRTGGYEQYF | TGCGCCAGCAGCCCTAGGAGGACAGGGGGCTACGAGCAGTACTTC
TRBD2 | 17 | NA | TRBJ2-7 | TRBV7-9 | CASSLVPGTTRRDEQYF | TGTGCCAGCAGCTTAGTCCCGGGGACTACCCGCAGGGACGAGCAGTACTTC
NA | 16 | NA | TRBJ2-5 | TRBV11-2 | CASRSLVQGWQETQYF | TGTGCCAGCAGATCCTTGGTCCAGGGCTGGCAAGAGACCCAGTACTTC
NA | 12 | once | TRBJ2-1 | TRBV19 | CASSKVGGEQFF | TGTGCCAGTAGTAAGGTCGGAGGTGAGCAGTTCTTC
TRBD2 | 16 | NA | TRBJ2-5 | TRBV6-2/TRBV6-3 | CASSSLSGGGQETQYF | TGTGCCAGTTCGAGTTTGAGCGGGGGGGGCCAAGAGACCCAGTACTTC
NA | 14 | few | TRBJ2-7 | TRBV27 | CASSLGNVGYEQYF | TGTGCCAGCAGTTTGGGTAATGTGGGCTACGAGCAGTACTTC
TRBD2 | 14 | NA | TRBJ2-5 | TRBV27 | CVSSSGLASLTQYF | TGTGTCAGCAGTTCAGGACTAGCATCGTTGACCCAGTACTTC
NA | 13 | few | TRBJ1-1 | TRBV6-1 | CASRSGSYTEAFF | TGTGCCAGTCGTTCAGGGAGTTACACTGAAGCTTTCTTT